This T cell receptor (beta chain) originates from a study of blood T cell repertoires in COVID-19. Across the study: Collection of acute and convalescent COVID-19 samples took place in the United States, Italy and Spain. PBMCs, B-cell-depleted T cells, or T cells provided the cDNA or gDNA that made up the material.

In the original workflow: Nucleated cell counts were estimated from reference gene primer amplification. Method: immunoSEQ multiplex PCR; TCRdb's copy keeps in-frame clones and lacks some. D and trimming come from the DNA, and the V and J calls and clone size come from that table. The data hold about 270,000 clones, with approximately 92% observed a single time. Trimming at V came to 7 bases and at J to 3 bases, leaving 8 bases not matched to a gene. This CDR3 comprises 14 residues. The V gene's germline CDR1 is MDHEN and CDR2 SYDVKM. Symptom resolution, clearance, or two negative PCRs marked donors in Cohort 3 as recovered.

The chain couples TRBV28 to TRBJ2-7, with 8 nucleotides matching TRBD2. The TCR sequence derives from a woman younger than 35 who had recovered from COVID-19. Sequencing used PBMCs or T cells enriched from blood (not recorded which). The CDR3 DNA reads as TGTGCCAGCACTCAGCGGGGGACACTCTACGAGCAGTACTTC. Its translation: CASTQRGTLYEQYF.